The entry below describes one TCR beta chain. Its antigen is unidentified. Germline CDR1 reads SGHTA; CDR2 reads FQGNSA. Unmatched junction bases numbered 6, after V lost 5 bases and J lost 3 bases. The CDR3 is 14 amino acids. This sample is drawn from a study of post-analysis software for immune sequencing data. Points from the study as a whole: Relative to controls, patients had 5 or 6 TRBV segments at higher frequency, with TRBV5-6, TRBV5-1 and TRBV20-1 among these. Under F measure analysis, samples from one preparation batch co-clustered strongly. In multiple sclerosis, normalized Chao1 diversity was significantly below that of controls.

Each TCR beta cDNA library carried unique molecular identifiers. There were about 1 to 10 million T cells, and 480,000 or so cDNA molecules came from them. TCRdb analysed the PCR reads with MiXCR anew, one entry per CDR3 protein. The table records hundreds of thousands of distinct CDR3 sequences, approximately 59% of them present only once. Source material: blood. The V call is TRBV7-2, the J call TRBJ1-2; 7 bases are a match to TRBD1. The TCR was taken from a girl aged 2-9 years with multiple sclerosis. This CDR3 is CASSVSGTDYGYTF. CDR3 sequence (DNA): TGTGCCAGCAGCGTATCCGGGACAGACTATGGCTACACCTTC.